Sequencing of this TCR beta chain was carried out in a study of cytomegalovirus exposure and HLA in healthy donors. The method was immunoSEQ multiplex PCR; TCRdb's version includes in-frame clones alone and lacks a portion of them. This sample has under 400,000 clones, with approximately 85% found just once. The clonotype was recovered from a man aged 25 to 40 in good health and CMV-seronegative. Sequencing was carried out using PBMCs.

The CDR3 DNA follows: TGTGCCAGCAGCTTACGGGGGAACACTGAAGCTTTCTTT. Its protein product is CASSLRGNTEAFF. The chain joins TRBV7-2 to TRBJ1-1; no definite D call. Deletions cut 2 bases from V and 1 base from J, with 5 bases between. CDR3 length: 13 residues. Looked up from germline, CDR1 is SGHTA and CDR2 is FQGNSA.